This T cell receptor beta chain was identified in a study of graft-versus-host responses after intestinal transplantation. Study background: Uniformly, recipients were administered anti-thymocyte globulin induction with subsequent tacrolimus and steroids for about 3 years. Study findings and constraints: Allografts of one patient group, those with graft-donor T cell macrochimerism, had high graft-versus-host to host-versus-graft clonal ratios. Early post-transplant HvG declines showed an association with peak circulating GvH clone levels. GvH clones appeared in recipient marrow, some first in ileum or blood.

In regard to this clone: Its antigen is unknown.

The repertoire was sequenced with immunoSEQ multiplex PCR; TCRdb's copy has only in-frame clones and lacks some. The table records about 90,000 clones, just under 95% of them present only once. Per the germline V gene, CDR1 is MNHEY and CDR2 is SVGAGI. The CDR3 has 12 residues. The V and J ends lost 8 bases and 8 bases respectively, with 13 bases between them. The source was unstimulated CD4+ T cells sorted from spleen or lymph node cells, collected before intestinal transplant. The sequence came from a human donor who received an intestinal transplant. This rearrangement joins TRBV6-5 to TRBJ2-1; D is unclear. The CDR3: CASARRSDEQFF. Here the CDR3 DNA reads TGTGCCAGCGCCCGCCGTTCTGATGAGCAGTTCTTC.